The clone carrying this T cell receptor (beta chain) was counted only a few times. Its cognate antigen is unknown. Time point reported: newly diagnosed GD, antithyroid drugs for less than 3 months. Generation of the TCR library employed RNA extracted from PBMCs. With EDTA tubes as the receptacles, 7.5 to 9 milliliters of peripheral blood were drawn. These data originate in a study of regulatory T cells in long-lasting Graves disease. Germline CDR1 reads MNHNS; CDR2 reads SASEGT. The CDR3 covers 16 residues. Trimming took 8 bases from V and 2 from J; bases not matched to a gene: 11. General study results and limits: Persistent Graves' patients showed a TCR diversity that was lower than that of newly diagnosed ones. Favored usage of TRBV28, TRBJ1-2 and TRBJ2-5 was recorded in persistent disease. Relative to new patients (roughly 900), persistent patients exhibited greater sharing of public clonotypes (approximately 2,800).

Investigators prepared the TCR beta libraries by applying iRepertoire HTBI primers and Arm-PCR of CDR3 regions. TCRdb re-analysed the multiplex PCR reads in MiXCR, keeping a single row per CDR3 protein. The table lists 390,000 or so distinct CDR3 sequences, approximately 12% of them singletons. In addition, the sample was reused for a study of T cells in Graves' hyperthyroidism and ophthalmopathy.

The TCR originated in a young woman with Graves disease. Sample: peripheral blood mononuclear cells (PBMCs), taken at new diagnosis, from a patient treated with antithyroid drugs. The J gene is TRBJ2-1, the V gene TRBV6-1; TRBD1 matches at 8 bases. The CDR3 region has the DNA TGTGCCAGCTGGGCATTCCGGGACAGGCCCTACAATGAGCAGTTCTTC. It yields the protein CASWAFRDRPYNEQFF.